This T cell receptor beta chain came from a study of T cells in Graves' hyperthyroidism and ophthalmopathy. As for the study in general: Before any treatment, at initial diagnosis, peripheral blood was collected.

This CDR3 spans 18 amino acids. Looked up from germline, CDR1 is SQVTM and CDR2 is ANQGSEA. V lost 7 bases, J lost 6 bases, and 30 bases lay in between. Points from the study as a whole: Separating ophthalmopathy from stable hyperthyroidism was achieved by a 13 V-J model.

Authors of the study amplified TCR beta CDR3 regions from RNA transcripts. An initial round of RT-PCR targeting the TCR CDR3 relied on the HTBI primer set. TCRdb re-called the multiplex PCR reads with MiXCR, one entry per CDR3 protein. The sample comprises approximately 400,000 distinct CDR3 sequences, approximately 15% of which are singletons, and roughly 9.6% rests with the top ten. With respect to this clonotype: What it binds is unknown.

The sequence derives from a woman in her fifties or sixties with Graves' hyperthyroidism. What was sequenced was blood. The V and J genes are TRBV29-1 and TRBJ2-2, with D perhaps given as TRBD1 or TRBD2 (7 bases each). DNA for the CDR3: TGCAGCGCTGGACGCAGGGGGGGGGAGGGCATTCAATCCGGGGAGCTGTTTTTT. The encoded protein is CSAGRRGGEGIQSGELFF.